Sequencing of this TCR beta chain was carried out in a study of OX40 agonist ivuxolimab in advanced cancers. Using immunoSEQ multiplex PCR, the repertoire was profiled, and TCRdb retains in-frame clones only, with some absent. This sample yields roughly 60,000 clones, of which around 84% are seen a single time; 4.7% belongs to the top ten. The V and J ends lost 1 base and 2 bases respectively, with 8 bases between them. The CDR3 has 15 amino acids. CDR1 and CDR2 from the germline V gene are LNHDA and SQIVND (reference sequence). This chain joins TRBV19 and TRBJ2-2, with a tentative D call TRBD2 (5 bases). Sequencing used CD4+ or CD8+ T cells sorted from blood, obtained in a trial of the OX40 agonist ivuxolimab. The sequence came from an adult with an advanced solid tumor such as melanoma, head and neck, liver or kidney cancer. This chain's CDR3 is CASSIAAGNTGELFF. CDR3 DNA sequence: TGTGCCAGTAGTATAGCGGCGGGTAACACCGGGGAGCTGTTTTTT. Based on the CDR3 plus reference TRBV19 and TRBJ2-2, the full variable domain is DGGITQSPKYLFRKEGQNVTLSCEQNLNHDAMYWYRQDPGQGLRLIYYSQIVNDFQKGDIAEGYSVSREKKESFPLTVTSAQKNPTAFYLCASSIAAGNTGELFFGEGSRLTVL.